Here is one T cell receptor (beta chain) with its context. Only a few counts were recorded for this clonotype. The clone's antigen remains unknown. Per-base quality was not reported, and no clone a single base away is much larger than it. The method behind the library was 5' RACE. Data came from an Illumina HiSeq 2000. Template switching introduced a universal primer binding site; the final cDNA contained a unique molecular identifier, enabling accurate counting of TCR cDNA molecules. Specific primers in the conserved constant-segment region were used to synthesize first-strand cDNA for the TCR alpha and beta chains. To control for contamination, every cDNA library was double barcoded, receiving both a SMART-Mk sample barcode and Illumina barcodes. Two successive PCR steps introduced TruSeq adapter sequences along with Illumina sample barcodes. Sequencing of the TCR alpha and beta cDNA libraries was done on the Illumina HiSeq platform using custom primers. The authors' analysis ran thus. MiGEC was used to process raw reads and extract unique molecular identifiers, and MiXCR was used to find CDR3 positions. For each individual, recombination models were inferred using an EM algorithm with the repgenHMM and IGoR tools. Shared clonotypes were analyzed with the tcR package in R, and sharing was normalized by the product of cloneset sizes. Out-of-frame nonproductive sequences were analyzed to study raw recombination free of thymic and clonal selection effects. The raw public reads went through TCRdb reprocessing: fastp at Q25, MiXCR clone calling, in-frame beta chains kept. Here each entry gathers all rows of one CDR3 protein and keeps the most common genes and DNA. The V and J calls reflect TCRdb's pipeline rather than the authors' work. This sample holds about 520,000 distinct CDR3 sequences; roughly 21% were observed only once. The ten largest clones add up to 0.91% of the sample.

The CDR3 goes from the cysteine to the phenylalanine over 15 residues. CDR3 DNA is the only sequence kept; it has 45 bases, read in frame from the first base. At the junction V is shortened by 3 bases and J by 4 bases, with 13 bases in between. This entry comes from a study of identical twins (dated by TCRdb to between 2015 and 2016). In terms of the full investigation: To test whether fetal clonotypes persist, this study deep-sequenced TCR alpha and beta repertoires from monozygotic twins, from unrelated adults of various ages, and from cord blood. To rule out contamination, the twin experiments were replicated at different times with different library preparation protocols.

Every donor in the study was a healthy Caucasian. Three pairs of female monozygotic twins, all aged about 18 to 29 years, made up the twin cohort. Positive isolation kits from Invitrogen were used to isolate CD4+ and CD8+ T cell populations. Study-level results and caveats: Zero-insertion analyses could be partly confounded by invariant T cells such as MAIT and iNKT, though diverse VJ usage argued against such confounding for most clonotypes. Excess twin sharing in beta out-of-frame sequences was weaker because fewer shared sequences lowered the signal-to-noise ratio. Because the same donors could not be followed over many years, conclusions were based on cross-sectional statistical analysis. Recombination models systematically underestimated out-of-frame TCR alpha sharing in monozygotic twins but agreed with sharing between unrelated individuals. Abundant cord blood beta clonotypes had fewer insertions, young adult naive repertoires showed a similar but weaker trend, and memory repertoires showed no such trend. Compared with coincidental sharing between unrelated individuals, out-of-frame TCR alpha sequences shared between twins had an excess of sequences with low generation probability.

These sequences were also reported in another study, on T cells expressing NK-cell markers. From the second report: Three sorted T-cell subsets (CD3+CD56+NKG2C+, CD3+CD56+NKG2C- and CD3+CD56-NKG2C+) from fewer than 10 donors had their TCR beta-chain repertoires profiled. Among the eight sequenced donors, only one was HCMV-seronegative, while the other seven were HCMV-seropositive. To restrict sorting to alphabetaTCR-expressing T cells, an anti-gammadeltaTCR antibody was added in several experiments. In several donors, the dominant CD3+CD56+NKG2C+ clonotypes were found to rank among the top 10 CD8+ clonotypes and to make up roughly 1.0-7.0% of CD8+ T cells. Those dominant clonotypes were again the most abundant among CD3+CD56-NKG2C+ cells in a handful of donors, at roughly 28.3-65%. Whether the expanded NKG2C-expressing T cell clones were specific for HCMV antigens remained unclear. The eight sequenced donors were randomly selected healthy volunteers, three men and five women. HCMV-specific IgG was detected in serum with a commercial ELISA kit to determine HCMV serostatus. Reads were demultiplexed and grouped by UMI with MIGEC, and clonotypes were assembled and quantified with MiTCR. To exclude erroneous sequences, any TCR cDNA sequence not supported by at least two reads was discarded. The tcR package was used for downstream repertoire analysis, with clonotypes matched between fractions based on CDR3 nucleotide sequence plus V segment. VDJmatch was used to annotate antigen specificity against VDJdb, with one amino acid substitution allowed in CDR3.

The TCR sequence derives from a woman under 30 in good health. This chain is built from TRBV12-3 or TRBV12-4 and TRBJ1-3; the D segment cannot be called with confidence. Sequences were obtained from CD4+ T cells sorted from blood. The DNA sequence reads TGTGCCAGCAGTTTTGGCTTTCCTCGGGGAAACACCATATATTTT. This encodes CASSFGFPRGNTIYF.